This T cell receptor beta chain was sequenced in a study of blood T cells in healthy people across ages. This clonotype was seen a few times. The CDR3 sequence is 14 residues long. V was shortened by 6 bases and J by 4 bases, with 12 bases between the two germline ends. The V gene's germline CDR1 is MNHEY and CDR2 SVGEGT. Together with a sample-barcoded 5' primer, a J-beta primer mix was included in a second PCR lasting about 7 to 12 cycles. Via MiXCR, TCRdb re-called the 5' RACE reads, giving one row per CDR3 protein. The repertoire holds approximately 810,000 distinct CDR3 sequences, with 35% to 40% as singletons.

Material: blood. The source of this sequence is a man younger than 35 in good health. This sequence joins TRBV6-2 or TRBV6-3 and TRBJ2-2; tentatively, D is TRBD1 (5 bases). The CDR3 DNA follows: TGTGCCAGCAGAAGACAGTTATCCACCGGGGAGCTGTTTTTT. Amino acid sequence: CASRRQLSTGELFF.